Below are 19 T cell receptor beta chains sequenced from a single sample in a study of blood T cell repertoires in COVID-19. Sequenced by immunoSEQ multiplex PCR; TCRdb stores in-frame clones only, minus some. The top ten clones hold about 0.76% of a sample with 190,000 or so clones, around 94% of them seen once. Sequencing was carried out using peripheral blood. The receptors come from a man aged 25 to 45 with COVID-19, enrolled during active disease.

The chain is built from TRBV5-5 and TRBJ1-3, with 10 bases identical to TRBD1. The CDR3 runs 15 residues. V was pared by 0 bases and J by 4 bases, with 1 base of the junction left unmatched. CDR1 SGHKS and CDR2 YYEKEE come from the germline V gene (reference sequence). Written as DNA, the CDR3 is TGTGCCAGCAGCTTGGGACAGGGGGCAGGAAACACCATATATTTT. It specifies CASSLGQGAGNTIYF.

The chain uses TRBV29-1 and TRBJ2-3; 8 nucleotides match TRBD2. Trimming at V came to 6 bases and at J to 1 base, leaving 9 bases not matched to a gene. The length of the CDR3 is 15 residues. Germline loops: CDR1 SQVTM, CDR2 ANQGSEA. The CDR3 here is CSVPGGSGGTDTQYF. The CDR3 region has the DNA TGCAGCGTCCCGGGGGGTAGCGGGGGCACAGATACGCAGTATTTT.

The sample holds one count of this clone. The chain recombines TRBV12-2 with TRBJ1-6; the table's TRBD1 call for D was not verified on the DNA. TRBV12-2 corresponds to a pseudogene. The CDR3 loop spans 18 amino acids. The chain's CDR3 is CASRLAVGRATPNSPLHF. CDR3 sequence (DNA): TGTGCAAGTCGCTTAGCGGTCGGCAGGGCGACACCGAATTCACCCCTCCACTTT.

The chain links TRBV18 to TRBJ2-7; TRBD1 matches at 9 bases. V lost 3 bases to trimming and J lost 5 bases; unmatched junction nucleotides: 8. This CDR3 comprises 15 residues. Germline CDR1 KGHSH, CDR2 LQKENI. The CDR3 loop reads CASSPGTGLVNEQYF. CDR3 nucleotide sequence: TGTGCCAGCTCACCCGGGACAGGGCTAGTCAACGAGCAGTACTTC.

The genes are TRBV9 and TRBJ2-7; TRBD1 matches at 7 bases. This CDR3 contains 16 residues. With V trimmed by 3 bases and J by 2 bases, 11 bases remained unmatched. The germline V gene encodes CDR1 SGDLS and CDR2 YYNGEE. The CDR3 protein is CASSATPGQMTYEQYF. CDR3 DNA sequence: TGTGCCAGCAGCGCAACACCGGGACAGATGACCTACGAGCAGTACTTC.

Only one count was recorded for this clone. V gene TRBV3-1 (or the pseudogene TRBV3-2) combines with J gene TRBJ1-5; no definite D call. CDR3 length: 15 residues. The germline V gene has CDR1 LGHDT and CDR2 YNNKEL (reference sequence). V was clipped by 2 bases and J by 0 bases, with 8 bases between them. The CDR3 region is CASSQTQNSNQPQHF. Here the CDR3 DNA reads TGTGCCAGCAGCCAAACCCAGAATAGCAATCAGCCCCAGCATTTT.

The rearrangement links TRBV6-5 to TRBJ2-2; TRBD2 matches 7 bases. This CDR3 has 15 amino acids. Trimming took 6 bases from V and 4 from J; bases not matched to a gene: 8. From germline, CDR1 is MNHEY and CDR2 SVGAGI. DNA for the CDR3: TGTGCCAGCAGGAATGGGGGGGAGGGCACCGGGGAGCTGTTTTTT. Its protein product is CASRNGGEGTGELFF.

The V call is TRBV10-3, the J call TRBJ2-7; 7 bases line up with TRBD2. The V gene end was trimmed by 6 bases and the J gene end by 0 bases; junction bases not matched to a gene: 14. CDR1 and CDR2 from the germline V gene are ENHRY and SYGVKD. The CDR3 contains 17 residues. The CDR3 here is CAIRGSGERGFSYEQYF. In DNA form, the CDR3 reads TGTGCCATCAGAGGTTCTGGGGAGCGGGGATTCTCCTACGAGCAGTACTTC.

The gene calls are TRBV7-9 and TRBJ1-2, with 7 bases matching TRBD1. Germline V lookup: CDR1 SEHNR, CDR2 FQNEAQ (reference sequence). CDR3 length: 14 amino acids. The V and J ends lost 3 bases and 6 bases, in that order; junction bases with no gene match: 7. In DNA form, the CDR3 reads TGTGCCAGCAGCTTGGGGGACAGACTCAATGGCTACACCTTC. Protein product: CASSLGDRLNGYTF.

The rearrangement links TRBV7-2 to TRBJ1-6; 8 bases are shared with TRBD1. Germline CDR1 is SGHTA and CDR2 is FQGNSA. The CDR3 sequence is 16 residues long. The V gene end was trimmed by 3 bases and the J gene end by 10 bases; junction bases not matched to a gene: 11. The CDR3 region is CASSLMTGAVGSPLHF. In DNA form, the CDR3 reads TGTGCCAGCAGCTTGATGACAGGGGCGGTTGGATCACCCCTCCACTTT.

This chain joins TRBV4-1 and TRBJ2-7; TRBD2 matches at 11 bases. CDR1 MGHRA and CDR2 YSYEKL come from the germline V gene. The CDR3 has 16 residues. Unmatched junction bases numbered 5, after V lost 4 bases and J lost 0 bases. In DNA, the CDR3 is TGCGCCAGCAGCCTAGAAGGGACTAGCGGCTCCTACGAGCAGTACTTC. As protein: CASSLEGTSGSYEQYF.

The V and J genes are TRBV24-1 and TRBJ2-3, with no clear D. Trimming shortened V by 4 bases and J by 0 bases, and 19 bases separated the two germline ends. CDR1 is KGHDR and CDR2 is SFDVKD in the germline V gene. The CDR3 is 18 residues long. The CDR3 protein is CATSESSLHSTSTDTQYF. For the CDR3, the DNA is TGTGCCACCAGTGAATCCTCCTTACACAGTACTAGCACAGATACGCAGTATTTT.

The CDR3 here is CASSEVSTGELFF. The CDR3 coding sequence is TGTGCCAGCAGTGAGGTTTCCACCGGGGAGCTGTTTTTT. This sequence joins TRBV6-6 and TRBJ2-2; unclear D gene. CDR3 length equals 13 residues. Germline-derived CDR1 and CDR2 are MNHNY and SVGAGI (reference sequence). Trimming took off 5 bases at V and 4 bases at J, with 8 bases between the two ends.

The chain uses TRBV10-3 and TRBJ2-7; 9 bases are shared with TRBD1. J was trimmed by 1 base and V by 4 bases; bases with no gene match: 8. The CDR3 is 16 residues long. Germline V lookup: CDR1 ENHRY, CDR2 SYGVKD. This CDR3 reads CAISGWDRVDSYEQYF. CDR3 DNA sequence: TGTGCCATCAGTGGATGGGACAGGGTCGATTCCTACGAGCAGTACTTC.

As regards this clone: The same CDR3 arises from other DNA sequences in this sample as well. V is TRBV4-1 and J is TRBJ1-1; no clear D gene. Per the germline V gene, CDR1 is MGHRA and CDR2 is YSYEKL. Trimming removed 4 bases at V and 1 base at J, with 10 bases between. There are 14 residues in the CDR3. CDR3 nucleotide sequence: TGCGCCAGCAGCCCAGAGACGGGGAACACTGAAGCTTTCTTT. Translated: CASSPETGNTEAFF.

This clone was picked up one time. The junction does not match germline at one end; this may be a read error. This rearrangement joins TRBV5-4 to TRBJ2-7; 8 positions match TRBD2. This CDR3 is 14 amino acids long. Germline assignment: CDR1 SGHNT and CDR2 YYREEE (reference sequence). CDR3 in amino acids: CATSTGGSRYEQYF. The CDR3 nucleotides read TGTGCCACCAGCACGGGGGGGTCCCGCTACGAGCAGTACTTC.

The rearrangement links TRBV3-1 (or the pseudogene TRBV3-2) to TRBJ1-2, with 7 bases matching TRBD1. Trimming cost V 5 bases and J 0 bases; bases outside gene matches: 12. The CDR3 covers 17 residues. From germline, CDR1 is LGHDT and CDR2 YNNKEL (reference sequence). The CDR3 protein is CASSYRQGTRSNYGYTF. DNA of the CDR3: TGTGCCAGCAGCTACCGACAGGGTACCAGATCTAACTATGGCTACACCTTC.

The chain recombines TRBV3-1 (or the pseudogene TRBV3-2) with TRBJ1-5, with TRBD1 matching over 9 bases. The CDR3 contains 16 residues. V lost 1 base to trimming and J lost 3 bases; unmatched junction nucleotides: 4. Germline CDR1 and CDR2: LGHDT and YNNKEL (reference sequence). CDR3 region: CASSQGTGVPNQPQHF. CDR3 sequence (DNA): TGTGCCAGCAGCCAAGGGACAGGGGTTCCCAATCAGCCCCAGCATTTT.

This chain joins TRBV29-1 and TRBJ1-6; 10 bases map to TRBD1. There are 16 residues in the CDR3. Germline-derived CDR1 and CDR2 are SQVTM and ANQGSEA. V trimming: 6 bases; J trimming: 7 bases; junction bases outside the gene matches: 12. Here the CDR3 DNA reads TGCAGCGTGCGTACGGGACAGGGGAAAAGGAATTCACCCCTCCACTTT. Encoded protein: CSVRTGQGKRNSPLHF.